This TCR beta chain was observed in a study of shared clonotypes between healthy human individuals. Measured with immunoSEQ multiplex PCR; TCRdb has only the in-frame clones, and not every one. The table has around 330,000 clones, about 74% seen once; the top ten hold about a tenth. This TCR was sampled from a man aged 25 to 40 in good health. Sample: memory CD4+ T cells sorted from blood. The sample's subset: CD45RA-negative fraction.

CDR3 in DNA: TGTGCTAGTGGTTTAGGGGGAGCCGCCTACGAGCAGTACTTC. This sequence encodes CASGLGGAAYEQYF. This chain uses TRBV12-5 with TRBJ2-7; TRBD1 might be the D (6 bases). The V gene lost 3 bases and the J gene lost 2 bases, with 11 bases spanning the gap. This CDR3 has 14 amino acids. Germline V gene lookup returns CDR1 LGHNT and CDR2 FRNRAP.